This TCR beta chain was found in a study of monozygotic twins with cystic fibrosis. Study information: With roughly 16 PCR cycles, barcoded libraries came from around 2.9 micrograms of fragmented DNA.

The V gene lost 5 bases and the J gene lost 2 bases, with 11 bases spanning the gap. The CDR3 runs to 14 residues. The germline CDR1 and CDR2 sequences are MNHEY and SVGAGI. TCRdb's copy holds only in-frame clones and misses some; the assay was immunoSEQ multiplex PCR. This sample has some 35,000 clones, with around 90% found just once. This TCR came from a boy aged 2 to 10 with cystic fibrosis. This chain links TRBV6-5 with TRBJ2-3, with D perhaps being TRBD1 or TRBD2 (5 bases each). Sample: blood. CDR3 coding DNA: TGTGCCAGCAGTCCAGGGACCTACACAGATACGCAGTATTTT. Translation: CASSPGTYTDTQYF.